The rows below give T cell receptor beta chains drawn from one sample of a study of cytotoxic CD8 clonotypes in ibrutinib-treated CLL. Assay: immunoSEQ multiplex PCR; the TCRdb copy retains only in-frame clones and omits some. The sample has 140,000 or so clones, around 80% seen once. Sequences were derived from PBMCs, sampled after 12 months of ibrutinib treatment. The receptors derive from a human donor with chronic lymphocytic leukemia. CDR3s include the opening cysteine and the closing phenylalanine or tryptophan. D genes are given only for firm matches.

D gene	V gene	J gene	CDR3 protein	CDR3 DNA
.	TRBV5-1	TRBJ2-5	CASSLKDGEETQYF	TGCGCCAGCAGCTTGAAGGACGGGGAAGAGACCCAGTACTTC
.	TRBV28	TRBJ1-3	CASSYSRNAGNTIYF	TGTGCCAGCAGTTACAGTAGGAACGCTGGAAACACCATATATTTT
.	TRBV7-8	TRBJ1-1	CASSLEGNTEAFF	TGTGCCAGCAGCTTAGAAGGGAACACTGAAGCTTTCTTT
.	TRBV19	TRBJ1-2	CASSGQEIYGYTF	TGTGCCAGTAGTGGGCAGGAGATATATGGCTACACCTTC
TRBD2	TRBV6-6	TRBJ2-5	CASSIGLAGGGETQYF	TGTGCCAGCAGTATAGGACTAGCGGGAGGTGGGGAGACCCAGTACTTC
.	TRBV25-1	TRBJ1-1	CASSGGAYYTEAFF	TGTGCCAGCAGTGGGGGCGCCTATTACACTGAAGCTTTCTTT
.	TRBV4-1	TRBJ2-1	CASRPLGQSSYNEQFF	TGCGCCAGCAGGCCTTTAGGGCAGAGCTCCTACAATGAGCAGTTCTTC
.	TRBV4-1	TRBJ1-3	CASSWTAESSGNTIYF	TGCGCCAGCAGCTGGACGGCCGAAAGCTCTGGAAACACCATATATTTT
.	TRBV7-9	TRBJ2-3	CASSSKLGDTQYF	TGTGCCAGCAGCAGCAAACTAGGGGATACGCAGTATTTT
TRBD1	TRBV7-2	TRBJ1-1	CASSFLGQGNTEAFF	TGTGCCAGCAGCTTTCTTGGACAGGGGAACACTGAAGCTTTCTTT
TRBD1	TRBV7-2	TRBJ2-7	CASRPTGIDEQYF	TGTGCCAGCAGACCGACAGGGATTGATGAGCAGTACTTC